The 25 T cell receptor beta chains below all came from one sample that was sequenced in a study of blood T cell repertoires in COVID-19. The table came from immunoSEQ multiplex PCR; TCRdb's copy has only in-frame clones and leaves some out. The sample shows some 170,000 clones, approximately 80% of them seen only once. Sequenced sample: peripheral blood. The receptors derive from a man aged 60 to 75 with acute or convalescent COVID-19.

In this sample, this clone turned up once. CDR3 region: CASSTAGLQGANVLTF. The CDR3 DNA reads as TGTGCCAGCAGCACCGCAGGGCTGCAGGGGGCCAACGTCCTGACTTTC. This rearrangement joins TRBV5-5 to TRBJ2-6; TRBD1 is a possible D gene (5 bases). Trimming left V 4 bases short and J 4 bases short, with 15 bases between. The CDR3 sequence is 16 residues long. Germline CDR1 is SGHKS and CDR2 is YYEKEE (reference sequence).

The chain carries TRBV7-2 and TRBJ1-1, with D possibly TRBD1 on 5 matching bases. The V end lost 4 bases, the J end lost 4 bases, and 22 bases lay between the germline ends. This CDR3 region has 17 residues. CDR1 and CDR2 (germline): SGHTA, FQGNSA. The CDR3: CASSSRVGEGLGTEAFF. CDR3 sequence (DNA): TGTGCCAGCAGCTCCAGGGTAGGGGAGGGCCTGGGCACTGAAGCTTTCTTT.

The CDR3 sequence is CASSQDSASATNEKLFF. CDR3 DNA: TGTGCCAGCAGCCAAGATTCAGCAAGCGCAACTAATGAAAAACTGTTTTTT. The chain carries TRBV14 and TRBJ1-4; no reliable D call. CDR1 SGHDN and CDR2 FVKESK come from the germline V gene. There are 17 residues in the CDR3. Trimming removed 0 bases from V and 0 bases from J, with 11 bases in between.

The V and J genes are TRBV6-5 and TRBJ2-1; 9 nucleotides match TRBD1. This CDR3 has 14 residues. Per the germline V gene, CDR1 is MNHEY and CDR2 is SVGAGI. J gave up 8 bases and V 4 bases, and 6 bases lay outside the gene matches. The CDR3 DNA follows: TGTGCCAGCAGTTGGACAGGGGTTACGCATGAGCAGTTCTTC. Translating gives CASSWTGVTHEQFF.

This rearrangement joins TRBV6-5 to TRBJ1-4, with D unresolved. CDR1 and CDR2 (germline): MNHEY, SVGAGI. The CDR3 length is 13 residues. Trimming removed 3 bases at V and 7 bases at J, with 9 bases between. CDR3 nucleotide sequence: TGTGCCAGCAGTTATTGGGAGGGTGAAAAACTGTTTTTT. This translates into CASSYWEGEKLFF.

This clone was observed once. The V gene is TRBV11-2, the J gene TRBJ2-7; D is perhaps TRBD1 (6 bases). CDR3 length equals 13 residues. The V and J ends lost 3 bases and 4 bases respectively, with 10 bases between them. Germline V gene lookup returns CDR1 SGHAT and CDR2 FQNNGV. CDR3 in amino acids: CASSFEQGYEQYF. In nucleotides, the CDR3 is TGTGCCAGCAGCTTCGAACAGGGTTACGAGCAGTACTTC.

Judged by abundance, this clone is medium-sized. The V gene is TRBV27, the J gene TRBJ2-7; 10 bases are shared with TRBD1. The V segment lost 6 bases and the J segment 6 bases; nucleotides outside the gene matches: 8. CDR1 MNHEY and CDR2 SMNVEV come from the germline V gene (reference sequence). The CDR3 loop spans 14 amino acids. The CDR3 region is CASSWGTGDTEQYF. The CDR3 nucleotides read TGTGCCAGCAGCTGGGGGACAGGGGATACCGAGCAGTACTTC.

The chain joins TRBV19 to TRBJ2-5; a weak D match, TRBD2 (6 bases). Germline CDR1 is LNHDA and CDR2 is SQIVND (reference sequence). Trimming left V 5 bases short and J 3 bases short, with 13 bases between. The CDR3 contains 14 residues. DNA for the CDR3: TGTGCCAGTAGTCCCCCCGGGAGAGAAGAGACCCAGTACTTC. As protein: CASSPPGREETQYF. Supplemented by reference TRBV19 and TRBJ2-5, the full variable domain reads DGGITQSPKYLFRKEGQNVTLSCEQNLNHDAMYWYRQDPGQGLRLIYYSQIVNDFQKGDIAEGYSVSREKKESFPLTVTSAQKNPTAFYLCASSPPGREETQYFGPGTRLLVL.

The V gene is TRBV9, the J gene TRBJ1-4, with 10 bases lining up with TRBD1. The CDR3 is 17 residues long. Looked up from germline, CDR1 is SGDLS and CDR2 is YYNGEE. Trimming took 3 bases from V and 4 from J; bases not matched to a gene: 9. CDR3: CASSAVGGDRGNEKLFF. DNA of the CDR3: TGTGCCAGCAGCGCCGTTGGGGGGGACAGGGGTAATGAAAAACTGTTTTTT.

The rearrangement links TRBV11-2 to TRBJ1-6, with 8 bases lining up with TRBD1. V dropped 5 bases and J dropped 10; count of bases not matched to a gene: 4. Germline V lookup: CDR1 SGHAT, CDR2 FQNNGV. The CDR3 is 13 amino acids. The CDR3, as DNA: TGTGCCAGCAGCGCACAGGGGGGATCACCCCTCCACTTT. It specifies CASSAQGGSPLHF.

The chain uses TRBV5-1 and TRBJ2-5; 7 nucleotides match TRBD1. J gave up 1 base and V 4 bases, and 4 bases lay outside the gene matches. This CDR3 is built from 14 residues. Germline values: CDR1 SGHRS, CDR2 YFSETQ. The CDR3 here is CASSPGTAQETQYF. Here the CDR3 DNA reads TGCGCCAGCAGCCCTGGGACAGCCCAAGAGACCCAGTACTTC.

The chain links TRBV12-3 or TRBV12-4 to TRBJ1-2, with TRBD1 matching over 7 bases. This CDR3 is built from 11 residues. Germline trimming cut 5 bases from V and 10 bases from J; bases unmatched to any gene: 4. CDR3 loop: CASSLGQVYTF. As DNA, the CDR3 is TGTGCCAGCAGTCTCGGACAGGTCTACACCTTC.

This clone came up a few times. The rearrangement uses TRBV6-5 and TRBJ1-2, with 9 bases aligning to TRBD1. CDR1 MNHEY and CDR2 SVGAGI come from the germline V gene. This CDR3 is built from 15 residues. The J segment lost 0 bases and the V segment lost 3 bases, leaving 2 bases of the junction unmatched. The CDR3 nucleotides read TGTGCCAGCAGTTATAGGACAGGGGCTAACTATGGCTACACCTTC. It codes for CASSYRTGANYGYTF.

In this sample, this clone turned up a few times. The rearrangement uses TRBV5-1 and TRBJ2-5, with TRBD2 as a possible D gene (8 bases). V was cut by 0 bases and J by 5 bases, with 20 bases left in between. The CDR3 extends over 17 amino acids. The germline V gene encodes CDR1 SGHRS and CDR2 YFSETQ. The CDR3 region is CASSLAPGGGLEETQYF. As DNA, the CDR3 is TGCGCCAGCAGCTTGGCCCCGGGAGGGGGCCTTGAGGAGACCCAGTACTTC. The full variable domain, its missing parts supplied by reference TRBV5-1 and TRBJ2-5, is KAGVTQTPRYLIKTRGQQVTLSCSPISGHRSVSWYQQTPGQGLQFLFEYFSETQRNKGNFPGRFSGRQFSNSRSEMNVSTLELGDSALYLCASSLAPGGGLEETQYFGPGTRLLVL.

The genes are TRBV2 and TRBJ2-7, with D tentatively TRBD2 (6 bases). Per the germline V gene, CDR1 is SNHLY and CDR2 is FYNNEI. Trimming took off 6 bases at V and 0 bases at J, with 12 bases between the two ends. The CDR3 loop spans 14 amino acids. The CDR3 nucleotides read TGTGCCAGCAGGAGGCCGGGGGACTCCTACGAGCAGTACTTC. This encodes CASRRPGDSYEQYF.

This clone has more than one count but fewer than ten. V is TRBV7-2 and J is TRBJ2-1, with 7 bases that match TRBD2. This CDR3 region has 16 residues. Germline CDR1 is SGHTA and CDR2 is FQGNSA. Germline trimming cut 1 base from V and 1 base from J; bases unmatched to any gene: 4. The CDR3 DNA reads TGTGCCAGCAGCTTAGAAGCGGGGCAATCCTACAATGAGCAGTTCTTC. Protein: CASSLEAGQSYNEQFF.

The CDR3: CASSQDQAGHSVGGYGYTF. The CDR3 DNA reads as TGCGCCAGCAGCCAAGATCAAGCCGGACACTCCGTAGGGGGCTATGGCTACACCTTC. V usage is TRBV4-1 and J usage is TRBJ1-2; TRBD1 is a possible D gene (6 bases). The CDR3 has 19 residues. The V gene lost 0 bases and the J gene lost 4 bases, with 24 bases spanning the gap. Looked up from germline, CDR1 is MGHRA and CDR2 is YSYEKL.

The chain employs TRBV5-4 and TRBJ2-1, with a possible D match to TRBD2 (6 bases). Between the trimmed V and J ends, which lost 2 bases and 9 bases, there was a span of 15 bases. The V gene's germline CDR1 is SGHNT and CDR2 YYREEE (reference sequence). This CDR3 comprises 14 residues. CDR3 loop: CASSFSGALAEQFF. DNA for the CDR3: TGTGCCAGCAGCTTTTCGGGAGCCTTGGCTGAGCAGTTCTTC.

The rearrangement uses TRBV5-1 and TRBJ2-3, with D uncertain. Looked up from germline, CDR1 is SGHRS and CDR2 is YFSETQ. Between the trimmed V and J ends, which lost 1 base and 3 bases, there was a span of 9 bases. The CDR3 is made up of 14 amino acids. The CDR3 sequence is CASSLTQVTDTQYF. The CDR3 DNA sequence: TGCGCCAGCAGCTTGACTCAAGTGACAGATACGCAGTATTTT.

Written as DNA, the CDR3 is TGCAGCGTTTTAGCGAACACTGAAGCTTTCTTT. This encodes CSVLANTEAFF. This rearrangement joins TRBV29-1 to TRBJ1-1; D is ambiguous. V was shortened by 5 bases and J by 1 base, with 5 bases between the two germline ends. Germline V gene sequence: CDR1 SQVTM, CDR2 ANQGSEA. CDR3 length: 11 amino acids.

The J gene is TRBJ2-3, the V gene TRBV19; TRBD1 matches 8 bases. The CDR3 covers 16 residues. Germline V CDR1 and CDR2: LNHDA, SQIVND (reference sequence). After removal of 4 bases from V and 2 bases from J, the junction contained 8 bases not matched to a gene. The CDR3 nucleotides are TGTGCCAGTAGTAGCGCCGGGACAGGATACACAGATACGCAGTATTTT. It specifies CASSSAGTGYTDTQYF.

This clone was seen a few times. This chain connects TRBV5-4 to TRBJ1-2; unclear D gene. This CDR3 contains 16 residues. The V and J ends lost 0 bases and 4 bases respectively, with 16 bases between them. CDR1 is SGHNT, CDR2 YYREEE, per germline (reference sequence). As DNA, the CDR3 is TGTGCCAGCAGCTTGGGCCGGCAGGCGCCCGTCTATGGCTACACCTTC. Encoded protein: CASSLGRQAPVYGYTF.

V and J are TRBV27 and TRBJ1-2; tentative D call: TRBD1 (5 bases). The CDR3 extends over 17 amino acids. Per germline, CDR1 MNHEY and CDR2 SMNVEV (reference sequence). V lost 5 bases and J lost 2, with 21 bases in between. CDR3 nucleotide sequence: TGTGCCAGCAGTCCCCAACACCGGGGGTGGTTGAACTATGGCTACACCTTC. Its protein product is CASSPQHRGWLNYGYTF.

The chain couples TRBV2 to TRBJ2-5; maybe TRBD2 (5 bases). This CDR3 spans 14 amino acids. V dropped 1 base and J dropped 6 bases, with 12 bases sitting between them. Per the germline V gene, CDR1 is SNHLY and CDR2 is FYNNEI. CDR3 in amino acids: CASSEGTQRKTQYF. The CDR3 nucleotides read TGTGCCAGCAGTGAAGGGACTCAACGGAAGACCCAGTACTTC.

The chain combines TRBV30 with TRBJ1-2, with 8 nucleotides matching TRBD1. CDR1 is GTSNPN, CDR2 SVGIG, per germline (reference sequence). The CDR3 consists of 12 residues. The junction had 0 bases not matched to a gene; V was cut back by 0 bases and J by 6 bases. For the CDR3, the DNA is TGTGCCTGGAGTGTACAGGGGGATGGCTACACCTTC. Amino acid sequence: CAWSVQGDGYTF.